The sequence of this TCR beta chain was determined in a study of blood T cell repertoires in COVID-19. About the research overall: Some COVID-19 samples were acute and others convalescent; all came from the United States, Italy and Spain. PBMCs, B-cell-depleted T cells, or T cells were the source of the cDNA or gDNA that made up the material.

Per the original data handling: It was from reference gene primer amplification that nucleated cell counts were estimated. Clones were sequenced by immunoSEQ multiplex PCR, and TCRdb holds only the in-frame ones, with some missing. Clone size and the V and J calls come from that table; the DNA yielded D and trimming. The table has around 250,000 clones, around 80% seen once. This CDR3 spans 14 amino acids. Germline V gene sequence: CDR1 SGHAT, CDR2 FQNNGV. Trimming left V 3 bases short and J 7 bases short, with 10 bases between. This rearrangement joins TRBV11-2 to TRBJ1-6; no clear D gene. This sequence was found in a woman of 80 years or more with acute or convalescent COVID-19. The sequenced sample consisted of peripheral blood. CDR3: CASSFLPQNSPLHF. CDR3 nucleotide sequence: TGTGCCAGCAGCTTCCTCCCTCAGAATTCACCCCTCCACTTT. The full variable domain, its missing parts supplied by reference TRBV11-2 and TRBJ1-6, is EAGVAQSPRYKIIEKRQSVAFWCNPISGHATLYWYQQILGQGPKLLIQFQNNGVVDDSQLPKDRFSAERLKGVDSTLKIQPAKLEDSAVYLCASSFLPQNSPLHFGNGTRLTVT.